Shown below are 23 T cell receptor beta chains from a single sample sequenced in a study of cytomegalovirus exposure and HLA in healthy donors (dated by TCRdb to 2016 to 2017). To prepare the library, the immunoSEQ multiplex PCR assay was applied. For the multiplex PCR, a mixture combining 60 forward primers for TCR Vbeta segments and 13 reverse primers for TCR Jbeta segments was used. TCRdb retrieved this table from immuneACCESS and kept in-frame rearrangements only. Not all clones are present; in checked studies, unresolved V genes account for under half, and no reason is known for the remainder. The table for this sample lists around 200,000 clones; 75% to 85% of them were counted only once. Around 0.69% of the sample lies in the top ten. Sample: PBMCs. The receptors shown here come from a boy between 10 and 17 years old in good health and CMV-seronegative.

V gene TRBV18 combines with J gene TRBJ1-1, with D unresolved. Trimming took off 3 bases at V and 7 bases at J, with 6 bases between the two ends. Germline-derived CDR1 and CDR2 are KGHSH and LQKENI. This CDR3 comprises 11 residues. The DNA of the CDR3 is TGTGCCAGCTCACCGGAGAGTGAAGCTTTCTTT. It codes for CASSPESEAFF.

This clone was seen only a few times. This chain joins TRBV10-3 and TRBJ2-7, with 10 nucleotides matching TRBD2. Germline-derived CDR1 and CDR2 are ENHRY and SYGVKD. This CDR3 has 16 residues. V was clipped by 2 bases and J by 4 bases; unmatched bases: 8. In DNA, the CDR3 is TGTGCCATCAGTGAGCTAGCGGGAGACATCCTATACGAGCAGTACTTC. It encodes CAISELAGDILYEQYF.

The chain is built from TRBV11-3 and TRBJ2-7; 9 bases are shared with TRBD1. CDR3 length equals 15 residues. V trimming: 5 bases; J trimming: 2 bases; junction bases outside the gene matches: 7. CDR1 is SGHNT, CDR2 YENEEA, per germline. The DNA of the CDR3 is TGTGCCAGCAGCCCCGACAGGGGGACCACCTACGAGCAGTACTTC. The encoded protein is CASSPDRGTTYEQYF.

V is TRBV7-2 and J is TRBJ2-5; possible D gene TRBD1, 6 bases. The CDR3 loop spans 17 amino acids. In germline, CDR1 is SGHTA, CDR2 FQGNSA. The germline V and J ends were trimmed by 5 bases and 0 bases, with 19 bases remaining between them. CDR3 loop: CASSPWGRGTDQETQYF. The CDR3 region has the DNA TGTGCCAGCAGCCCGTGGGGCAGGGGTACGGACCAAGAGACCCAGTACTTC.

This clone showed up just once. The J gene is TRBJ2-2, the V gene TRBV19, with 9 bases that match TRBD1. Trimming removed 0 bases from V and 6 bases from J; junction bases left unmatched: 5. Looked up from germline, CDR1 is LNHDA and CDR2 is SQIVND (reference sequence). The CDR3 totals 16 residues. The CDR3 spells CASSIEWTGAPGELFF. The DNA of the CDR3 is TGTGCCAGTAGTATAGAATGGACAGGGGCCCCCGGGGAGCTGTTTTTT.

V gene TRBV5-5 combines with J gene TRBJ1-1; tentatively, D is TRBD1 (5 bases). The CDR3 totals 15 residues. Between the trimmed V and J ends, which lost 0 bases and 0 bases, there was a span of 9 bases. Per the germline V gene, CDR1 is SGHKS and CDR2 is YYEKEE (reference sequence). CDR3: CASSLAGGMNTEAFF. The CDR3 DNA sequence: TGTGCCAGCAGCTTGGCGGGGGGGATGAACACTGAAGCTTTCTTT.

This clone is a singleton in its sample. The chain couples TRBV7-8 to TRBJ1-6, with D perhaps matching TRBD1 (6 bases). The CDR3 consists of 14 residues. CDR1 and CDR2 from the germline V gene are SGHVS and FQNEAQ. V was shortened by 5 bases and J by 9 bases, with 14 bases between the two germline ends. In nucleotides, the CDR3 is TGTGCCAGCAGCCACGGGGGGGCAGGTTCACCCCTCCACTTT. Protein: CASSHGGAGSPLHF.

The chain joins TRBV19 to TRBJ2-7; D might be TRBD1 (6 bases). This CDR3 has 15 residues. The V end lost 5 bases, the J end lost 7 bases, and 21 bases lay between the germline ends. Germline V CDR1 and CDR2: LNHDA, SQIVND (reference sequence). CDR3 DNA sequence: TGTGCCAGTAGTTCCTACAGGGCCTTGACTCGAGAGCAGTACTTC. Protein product: CASSSYRALTREQYF.

V gene TRBV19 combines with J gene TRBJ1-4, with D possibly TRBD1 on 5 matching bases. V gave up 4 bases and J gave up 3 bases, with 12 bases separating them. The V gene's germline CDR1 is LNHDA and CDR2 SQIVND (reference sequence). This CDR3 comprises 15 residues. DNA of the CDR3: TGTGCCAGTAGTAGGCGGGGACCGGCTAATGAAAAACTGTTTTTT. Its translation: CASSRRGPANEKLFF.

This chain uses TRBV5-6 with TRBJ2-3; tentative D call: TRBD2 (5 bases). This CDR3 is 13 amino acids long. CDR1 is SGHDT and CDR2 is YYEEEE in the germline V gene. V lost 7 bases and J 3 bases, leaving 12 bases between the germline ends. CDR3 bases: TGTGCCAGCGGCGGGTTGGGGACAGATACGCAGTATTTT. It is translated as CASGGLGTDTQYF.

The chain joins TRBV10-2 to TRBJ1-5; D is unclear. V was clipped by 0 bases and J by 0 bases, with 6 bases between them. The CDR3 is 15 amino acids. The germline V gene has CDR1 WSHSY and CDR2 SAAADI. The CDR3 nucleotides are TGCGCCAGCAGTGAGTCGGGCAGTAGCAATCAGCCCCAGCATTTT. This encodes CASSESGSSNQPQHF.

The gene calls are TRBV25-1 and TRBJ2-3, with 7 bases lining up with TRBD2. This CDR3 has 16 amino acids. Per the germline V gene, CDR1 is MGHDK and CDR2 is SYGVNS. With V trimmed by 3 bases and J by 1 base, 7 bases remained unmatched. CDR3 in amino acids: CASSDFRAGGTDTQYF. CDR3 nucleotide sequence: TGTGCCAGCAGTGATTTTAGGGCGGGGGGCACAGATACGCAGTATTTT.

This chain connects TRBV10-3 to TRBJ1-1; 8 bases match TRBD1. CDR1 and CDR2 from the germline V gene are ENHRY and SYGVKD. Trimming cost V 6 bases and J 7 bases; bases outside gene matches: 7. This CDR3 comprises 13 residues. CDR3 in DNA: TGTGCCATCAGCCCACAGGGGGTTGGTGAAGCTTTCTTT. As protein: CAISPQGVGEAFF.

The chain couples TRBV5-1 to TRBJ2-1, with 12 bases aligning to TRBD1. The germline V gene encodes CDR1 SGHRS and CDR2 YFSETQ. Unmatched junction bases numbered 10, after V lost 0 bases and J lost 6 bases. CDR3 length equals 18 residues. The CDR3 spells CASSLANWDRGPSNEQFF. CDR3 coding DNA: TGCGCCAGCAGCTTGGCCAATTGGGACAGGGGGCCTAGCAATGAGCAGTTCTTC.

This chain links TRBV27 with TRBJ2-7; weak D call: TRBD2 (5 bases). Trimming cost V 2 bases and J 3 bases, with 17 bases left between them. Germline V gives CDR1 MNHEY, CDR2 SMNVEV (reference sequence). The CDR3 has 16 residues. CDR3 loop: CASSLITESGNYEQYF. DNA for the CDR3: TGTGCCAGCAGTTTAATAACAGAATCCGGGAACTACGAGCAGTACTTC.

The chain joins TRBV4-3 to TRBJ1-6; D is possibly TRBD1 (5 bases). CDR3 size: 16 residues. V gave up 0 bases and J gave up 4 bases, with 10 bases separating them. Germline loops: CDR1 LGHNA, CDR2 YSLEER. The CDR3 coding sequence is TGCGCCAGCAGCCAAGACCGGGGGAGGTATAATTCACCCCTCCACTTT. Amino acid sequence: CASSQDRGRYNSPLHF.

The chain couples TRBV11-2 to TRBJ2-2; D perhaps matches TRBD1 (6 bases). From germline, CDR1 is SGHAT and CDR2 FQNNGV. V lost 5 bases and J lost 6, with 19 bases in between. The CDR3 spans 16 residues. The CDR3 reads CASSPSPDRKPGELFF. The CDR3 DNA is TGTGCCAGCAGCCCCTCCCCCGACAGGAAACCCGGGGAGCTGTTTTTT.

J is TRBJ2-3 and V is TRBV14, with 7 bases lining up with TRBD2. With V trimmed by 0 bases and J by 3 bases, 9 bases remained unmatched. CDR3 length: 17 residues. The V gene's germline CDR1 is SGHDN and CDR2 FVKESK. CDR3 sequence: CASSQETTSRGTDTQYF. The CDR3, as DNA: TGTGCCAGCAGCCAAGAGACGACTAGCCGAGGGACAGATACGCAGTATTTT.

This chain connects TRBV7-9 to TRBJ2-3, with D perhaps matching TRBD1 (5 bases). The CDR3 contains 13 residues. Germline CDR1 reads SEHNR; CDR2 reads FQNEAQ (reference sequence). Trimming took 4 bases from V and 6 from J, leaving 11 bases between them. The CDR3 is CASSSLSGDTQYF. DNA of the CDR3: TGTGCCAGCAGCTCCTTATCAGGGGATACGCAGTATTTT.

The J gene is TRBJ2-7, the V gene TRBV7-6, with D perhaps matching TRBD2 (6 bases). CDR3 length equals 13 residues. The germline CDR1 and CDR2 sequences are SGHVS and FNYEAQ. V was trimmed by 5 bases and J by 3 bases, leaving 11 bases between them. CDR3 sequence: CASSPPGGYEQYF. DNA of the CDR3: TGTGCCAGCAGCCCCCCCGGGGGCTACGAGCAGTACTTC.

This chain uses TRBV14 with TRBJ2-3; D is possibly TRBD1 (6 bases). Germline assignment: CDR1 SGHDN and CDR2 FVKESK. V lost 0 bases, J lost 3 bases, and 16 bases lay in between. The CDR3 consists of 17 residues. CDR3 nucleotide sequence: TGTGCCAGCAGCCAAGATCATTGGGGGCCAAATACAGATACGCAGTATTTT. Translating gives CASSQDHWGPNTDTQYF.

V is TRBV27 and J is TRBJ2-1; 8 bases map to TRBD1. CDR1 and CDR2 (germline): MNHEY, SMNVEV (reference sequence). The junction had 8 bases not matched to a gene; V was cut back by 4 bases and J by 6 bases. The CDR3 sequence is 15 residues long. In DNA, the CDR3 is TGTGCCAGCAGTTGGGGGACAGGATGGTCCAATGAGCAGTTCTTC. It encodes CASSWGTGWSNEQFF.

V is TRBV7-2 and J is TRBJ1-2; a possible D gene is TRBD1 (6 bases). The CDR3 has 14 residues. V was pared by 5 bases and J by 8 bases, with 18 bases between. Germline lookup yields CDR1 SGHTA and CDR2 FQGNSA. The CDR3 DNA reads as TGTGCCAGCAGCCTCCTTGGGGGCCTCGGAGGCTACACCTTC. It translates to CASSLLGGLGGYTF.